This entry concerns a single T cell receptor beta chain. Its binding antigen is unknown. This sample is drawn from a study of cytomegalovirus exposure and HLA in healthy donors listed by TCRdb under 2017. Background for the entire study: An earlier analysis of a few hundred of the donors reported about 300 Gb of sequence data and 100 million to 120 million unique TCR beta sequences obtained from about 200 million T cells. About 280 gigabases of sequencing data and some 85 million unique TCR sequences were included in an early release covering about 700 HLA-typed donors. Of the 350 to 450 genotyped donors, 81% fell in the genetic ancestry cluster associated with self-reported Caucasian donors. The study aimed to test whether cataloging public T cell receptors could reveal signatures of past pathogen exposure. The study used immunosequencing to profile the T cell repertoires of some 600 subjects and linked those repertoires to cytomegalovirus serostatus. Besides the first cohort of around 670 subjects, a separate validation cohort made up of 120 different subjects was used. To predict cytomegalovirus infection status, the study brought together high-throughput TCR immunosequencing, statistical association of individual TCRs with disease status, and machine learning. A later analysis re-analyzed previously published TCR beta repertoires from 550 to 700 donors and added high-resolution HLA genotyping to study TCR occurrence patterns. Rather than using new phenotypic data, the later analysis identified candidate immune exposures from TCR beta sequences and from how often those sequences occurred across donors. To decide whether each TCR beta V gene segment behaved as functional or pseudogenic, an earlier analysis of some 600 of the donors relied on high-throughput TCR beta sequencing. Alongside the repertoire data, information on donor age, sex, ethnicity and CMV serostatus was compiled. A later genetic analysis used genome-wide SNP genotypes for about 60% of the roughly 670 donors, treating that subset as a discovery cohort. All discovery cohort repertoires had been generated on a single sequencing platform. Class I and class II HLA loci were covered by the typing at four-digit resolution. The number of typed donors differed by locus: about 620-640 for A, B, C, DRB1 and DQB1; 522 for DQA1; around 610 for DPA1; and approximately 450 for DPB1. Four or five DR-DQ haplotypes were handled as single units for association and clustering, since linkage in the cohort was strong. Across about 370 genotyped donors of the cohort, an average of approximately 220,000 unique TCR beta nucleotide sequences per donor were sequenced, and 15% to 20% of those sequences were non-productive.

Study-wide conclusions, independent of this receptor: A later analysis found that most CMV-associated TCR beta chains appeared HLA-restricted, with HLA associations seemingly driven largely by CMV exposure. Correlated functional status among segregating V segments might be attributable to linkage disequilibrium, but an unknown experimental factor could not be ruled out. A later analysis found that TCR association rates varied across HLA loci, with DRB1 alleles showing the most associated TCRs and HLA-C alleles the fewest. Because counts were too low, about 18 rarely observed V segments, including chromosome 9 orphons, were left out of the earlier analysis of several hundred of the donors. It was suggested by the authors that the approach could potentially be generalized to other disease states and immunological phenotypes. The sequencing pipeline was judged likely to have produced a cluster of highly shared sequence variants as a technical artifact. At a false discovery rate of 0.05, a later analysis linked about 16,000 TCR beta sequences to specific HLA alleles. An association between a missense DCLRE1C variant and V-gene and J-gene trimming of TCR beta chains was found in a later genetic analysis and replicated in an independent cohort. When HLA alleles, especially DR and DQ, strongly co-occurred, attributing TCR associations to individual alleles was difficult. While some public TCRs were present in many individuals, most TCR sequences turned up only very rarely across donors. Compared with equally common non-associated chains, HLA-associated TCR beta chains in a later analysis were more clonally expanded and had lower generation probabilities. Because some donors lacked HLA typing at each locus, the association tests relied only on the typed subset. A later genetic analysis reported fewer N-insertions in productive TCRs among donors in an Asian-associated ancestry cluster than the 666-donor mean. A further reported finding was that TCR beta sequences accurately predicted the HLA-A and HLA-B alleles for most subjects in the first cohort. A total of roughly 160 TCR beta chains were listed by the study as associated with cytomegalovirus. The classifier was reported to diagnose cytomegalovirus status with high specificity and sensitivity in both the original and validation cohorts. In vitro tests confirmed that three of the cytomegalovirus-associated TCR beta chains recognize cytomegalovirus antigens. Broadly in line with IMGT annotations, most TCR beta V segments showed up in productive rearrangements about 90% or about 30% of the time in an earlier analysis of several hundred of the donors. Some IMGT-functional V segments, including TRBV6-2 and TRBV6-3, could not be told apart with the 87-base-pair reads, so those segments were excluded. The only immune exposure information available for the cohort was CMV serostatus. This cohort had only TCR beta chains sequenced, and the lack of alpha or paired-chain data limited which features could be detected. Roughly uniform sequencing depth across donors was assumed in presence/absence analyses, although this assumption may not hold. A later analysis reported that several top co-occurrence clusters appeared linked to parvovirus B19, influenza, CMV and Epstein-Barr virus.

Library construction relied on the immunoSEQ multiplex PCR assay. The multiplex PCR relied on a mix of 60 forward primers for TCR Vbeta segments and 13 reverse primers for TCR Jbeta segments. Amplification of the CDR3 region of rearranged TCR beta genes was performed with a multiplex PCR assay on genomic DNA. On the Illumina HiSeq System, the amplified TCR beta libraries were sequenced as 87-base-pair reads. On the study's bioinformatics: In a later analysis, tens of millions of unique TCR beta chains were counted across the 666 repertoires, and approximately 11 million of these chains were shared by at least two donors. To remove PCR and sequencing errors, raw reads were error-corrected and collapsed into unique sequences using a nearest-neighbor algorithm that merged closely related sequences. CDR3 sequences were aligned to IMGT reference sequences to assign V, D and J gene segments. For a sequence to be retained, a match of at least six nucleotides to both a V gene segment and a J gene segment was required. A rearrangement counted as productive if the CDR3 had no stop codons and remained in frame with V and J, and every other rearrangement counted as non-productive. Following IMGT convention, CDR3 was defined as the stretch from the second conserved V-encoded cysteine up to the conserved J-encoded phenylalanine. In an earlier analysis of more than 550 of the donors, sequences lacking an unambiguous match to a single V gene segment were excluded. An earlier analysis of a few hundred of the donors called V segments functional above 56.7% productive rearrangements and segregating when the between-donor standard deviation exceeded 5%. A statistical classification framework was built for diagnosing cytomegalovirus status from the catalog of TCR beta chain sequences. In a later analysis, TCR nucleotide sequences were compared against IMGT/GENE-DB human TR gene sequences so that V and J genes could be assigned. A later analysis assigned CDR3 sequences and most-parsimonious VDJ recombination scenarios with the TCRdist pipeline. In a later analysis, each TCR beta chain was defined by its CDR3 amino acid sequence together with its V-gene family, and reads without a unique V-gene family were excluded. As a way to deal with suspected cross-contamination and a sequencing artifact, a later analysis dropped approximately 590 nucleotide sequences that were highly shared and had low generation probability. In a later analysis, a clonal expansion index was calculated for each public chain from normalized within-repertoire ranks of inferred template counts. Generation probabilities in a later analysis came from a VDJ recombination model fitted to out-of-frame rearrangements, and those results were checked against IGoR. In a later analysis, TCR-TCR, TCR-HLA and TCR-CMV co-occurrence was scored with hypergeometric tests, and a repertoire-size bias correction was applied to TCR pairs. In a later analysis, false discovery rates were estimated by permuting HLA or CMV assignments 20 times. In a later analysis, co-occurring TCRs were grouped using DBSCAN, with TCRdist sequence similarity added in when clustering inside HLA-allele-positive subsets. For co-occurrence clustering, repertoires with fewer than 30,000 or more than 120,000 public chains were excluded, along with about five repertoires with anomalous nucleotide sharing. In TCRdb, the immuneACCESS table is reduced to in-frame sequences with V and J assigned. These tables do not hold every clone; where another copy was compared, an unresolved V gene accounts for under half, and the others remain unexplained. The D gene and trimming were derived from the DNA, and the V and J assignments and clone size from that table. The record for this sample contains 65,000 to 85,000 clones. Together, the top ten hold 1.5% of the sample.

The CDR3 numbers 14 residues from cysteine through phenylalanine. The read is trimmed to its CDR3 DNA, 42 bases read in frame from base 1. From the germline V gene (reference sequence), CDR1 is LNHDA and CDR2 is SQIVND. V is pruned by 5 bases and J by 4 bases, leaving 6 bases of the junction without a gene match. The cohort consisted of 600 or so healthy bone marrow donors. All cohort members were sampled while nominally healthy, although unrecorded immune exposures were likely present. The donor tested CMV seronegative, placing the donor among the 350 to 400 seronegative members of the cohort. Each donor provided a peripheral blood sample, and peripheral blood mononuclear cells were used for TCR beta sequencing. The Qiagen DNeasy Blood Extraction Kit was used to extract genomic DNA from the blood cell samples.

The origin of this receptor is a woman aged 60-75 years in good health and CMV-seronegative. Material for sequencing was PBMCs. The chain was built from TRBV19 and TRBJ2-5, with TRBD2 matching 8 junction bases. Here the CDR3 is given as CASSSDGRAETQYF. The sequenced DNA is TGTGCCAGTAGTTCGGACGGGAGGGCAGAGACCCAGTACTTC.